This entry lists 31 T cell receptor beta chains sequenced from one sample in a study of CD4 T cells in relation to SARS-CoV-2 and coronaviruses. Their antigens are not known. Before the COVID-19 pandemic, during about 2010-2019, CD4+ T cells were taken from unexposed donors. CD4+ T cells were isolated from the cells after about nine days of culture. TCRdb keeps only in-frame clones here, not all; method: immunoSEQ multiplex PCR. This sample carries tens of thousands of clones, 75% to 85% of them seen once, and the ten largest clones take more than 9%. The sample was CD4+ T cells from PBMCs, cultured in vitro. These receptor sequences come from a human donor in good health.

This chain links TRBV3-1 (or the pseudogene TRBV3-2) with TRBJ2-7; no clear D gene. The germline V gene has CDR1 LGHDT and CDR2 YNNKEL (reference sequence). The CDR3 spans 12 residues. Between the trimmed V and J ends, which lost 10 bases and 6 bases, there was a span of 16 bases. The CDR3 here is CATSSLGIEQYF. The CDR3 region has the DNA TGTGCCACCTCCTCATTGGGCATCGAGCAGTACTTC.

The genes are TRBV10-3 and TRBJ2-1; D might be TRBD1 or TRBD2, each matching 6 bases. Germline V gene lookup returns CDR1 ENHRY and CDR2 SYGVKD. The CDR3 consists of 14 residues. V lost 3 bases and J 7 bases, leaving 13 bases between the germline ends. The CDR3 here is CAISELAGENEQFF. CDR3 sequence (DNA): TGTGCCATCAGTGAACTAGCAGGGGAGAATGAGCAGTTCTTC.

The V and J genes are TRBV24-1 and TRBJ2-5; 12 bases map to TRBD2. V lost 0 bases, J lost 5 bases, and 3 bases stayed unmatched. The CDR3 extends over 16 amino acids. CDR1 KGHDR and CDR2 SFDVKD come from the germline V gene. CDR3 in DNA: TGTGCCACCAGTGATTTGGGTGGACTAGCGGGGGAGACCCAGTACTTC. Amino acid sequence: CATSDLGGLAGETQYF.

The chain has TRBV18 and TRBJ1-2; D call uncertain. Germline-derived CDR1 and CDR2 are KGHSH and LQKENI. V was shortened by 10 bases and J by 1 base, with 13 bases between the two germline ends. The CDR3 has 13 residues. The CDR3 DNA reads TGTGCCACCAGCCCAGACGGTAACTATGGCTACACCTTC. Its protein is CATSPDGNYGYTF. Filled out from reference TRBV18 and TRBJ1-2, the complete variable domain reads NAGVMQNPRHLVRRRGQEARLRCSPMKGHSHVYWYRQLPEEGLKFMVYLQKENIIDESGMPKERFSAEFPKEGPSILRIQQVVRGDSAAYFCATSPDGNYGYTFGSGTRLTVV.

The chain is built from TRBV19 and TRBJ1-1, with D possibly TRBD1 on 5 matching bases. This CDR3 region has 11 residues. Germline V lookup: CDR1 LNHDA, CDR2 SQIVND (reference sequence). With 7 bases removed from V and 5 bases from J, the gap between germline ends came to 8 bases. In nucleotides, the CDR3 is TGTGCCAGTACGGGGCGGACTGAAGCTTTCTTT. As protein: CASTGRTEAFF.

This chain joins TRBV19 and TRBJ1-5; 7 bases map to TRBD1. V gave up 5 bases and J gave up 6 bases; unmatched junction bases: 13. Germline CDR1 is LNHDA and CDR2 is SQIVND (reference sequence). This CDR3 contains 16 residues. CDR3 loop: CASSDRGQSSGQPQHF. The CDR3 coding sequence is TGTGCCAGTAGTGATAGGGGACAGAGTAGCGGTCAGCCCCAGCATTTT. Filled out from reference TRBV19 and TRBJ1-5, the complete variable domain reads DGGITQSPKYLFRKEGQNVTLSCEQNLNHDAMYWYRQDPGQGLRLIYYSQIVNDFQKGDIAEGYSVSREKKESFPLTVTSAQKNPTAFYLCASSDRGQSSGQPQHFGDGTRLSIL.

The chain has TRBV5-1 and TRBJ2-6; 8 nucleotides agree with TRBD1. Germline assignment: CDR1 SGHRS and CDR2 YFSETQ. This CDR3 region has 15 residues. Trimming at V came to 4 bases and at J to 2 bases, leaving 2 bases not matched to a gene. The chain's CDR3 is CASSADRAGANVLTF. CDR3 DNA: TGCGCCAGCAGCGCGGACAGGGCTGGGGCCAACGTCCTGACTTTC.

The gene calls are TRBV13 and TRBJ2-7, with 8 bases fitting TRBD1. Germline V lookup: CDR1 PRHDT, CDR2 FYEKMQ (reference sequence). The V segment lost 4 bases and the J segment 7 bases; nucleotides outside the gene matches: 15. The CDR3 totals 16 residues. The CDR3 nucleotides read TGTGCCAGCAGCTCCTTGACGACAGGGGCCCCCTGGGAGCAGTACTTC. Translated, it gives CASSSLTTGAPWEQYF.

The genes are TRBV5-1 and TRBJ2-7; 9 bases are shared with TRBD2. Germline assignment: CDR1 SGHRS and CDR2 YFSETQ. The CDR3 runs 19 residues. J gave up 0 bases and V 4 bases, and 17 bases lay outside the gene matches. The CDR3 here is CASSLLAGAGFSSSYEQYF. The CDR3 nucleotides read TGCGCCAGCAGCCTATTAGCGGGAGCGGGTTTTTCGAGCTCCTACGAGCAGTACTTC.

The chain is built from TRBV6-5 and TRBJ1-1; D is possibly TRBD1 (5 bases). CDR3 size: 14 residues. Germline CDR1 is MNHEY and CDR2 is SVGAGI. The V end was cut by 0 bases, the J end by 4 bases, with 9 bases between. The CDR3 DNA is TGTGCCAGCAGTTACTCCGGGAGGGGCACTGAAGCTTTCTTT. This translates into CASSYSGRGTEAFF.

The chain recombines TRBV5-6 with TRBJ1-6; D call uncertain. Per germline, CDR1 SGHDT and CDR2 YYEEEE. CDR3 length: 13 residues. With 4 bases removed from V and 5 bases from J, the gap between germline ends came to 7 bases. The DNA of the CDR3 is TGTGCCAGCAGCCTGTACCATAATTCACCCCTCCACTTT. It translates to CASSLYHNSPLHF. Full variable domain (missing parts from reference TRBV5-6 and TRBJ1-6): DAGVTQSPTHLIKTRGQQVTLRCSPKSGHDTVSWYQQALGQGPQFIFQYYEEEERQRGNFPDRFSGHQFPNYSSELNVNALLLGDSALYLCASSLYHNSPLHFGNGTRLTVT.

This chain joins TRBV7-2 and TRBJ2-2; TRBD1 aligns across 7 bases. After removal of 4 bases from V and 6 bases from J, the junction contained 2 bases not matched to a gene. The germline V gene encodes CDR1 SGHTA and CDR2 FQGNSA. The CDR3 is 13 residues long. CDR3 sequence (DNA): TGTGCCAGCAGCTCAGACAGGGCCGGGGAGCTGTTTTTT. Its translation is CASSSDRAGELFF.

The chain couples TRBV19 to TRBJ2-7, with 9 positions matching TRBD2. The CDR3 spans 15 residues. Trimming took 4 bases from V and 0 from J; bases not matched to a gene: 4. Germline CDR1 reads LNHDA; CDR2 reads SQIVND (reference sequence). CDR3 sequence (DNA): TGTGCCAGTAGTAGTAGCGGGAGCCGCTCCTACGAGCAGTACTTC. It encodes CASSSSGSRSYEQYF.

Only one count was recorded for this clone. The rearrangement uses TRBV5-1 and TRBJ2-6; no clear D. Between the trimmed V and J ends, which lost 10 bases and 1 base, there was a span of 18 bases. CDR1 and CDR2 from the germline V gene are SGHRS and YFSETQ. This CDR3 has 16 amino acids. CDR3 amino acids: CASKGGRPSGANVLTF. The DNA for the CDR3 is TGCGCCTCCAAGGGCGGTCGTCCGTCTGGGGCCAACGTCCTGACTTTC.

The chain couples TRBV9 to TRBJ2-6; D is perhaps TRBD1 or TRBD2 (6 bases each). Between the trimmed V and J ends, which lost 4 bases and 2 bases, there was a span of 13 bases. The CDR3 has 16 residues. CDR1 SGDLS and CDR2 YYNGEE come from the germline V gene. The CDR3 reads CASSLERGPGANVLTF. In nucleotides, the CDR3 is TGTGCCAGCAGCTTAGAACGGGGGCCTGGGGCCAACGTCCTGACTTTC.

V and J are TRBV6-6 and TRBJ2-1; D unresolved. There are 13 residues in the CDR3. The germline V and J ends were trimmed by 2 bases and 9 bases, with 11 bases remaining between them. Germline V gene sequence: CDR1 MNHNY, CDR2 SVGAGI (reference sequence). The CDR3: CASSYTDPREQFF. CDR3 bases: TGTGCCAGCAGTTACACGGACCCTCGTGAGCAGTTCTTC.

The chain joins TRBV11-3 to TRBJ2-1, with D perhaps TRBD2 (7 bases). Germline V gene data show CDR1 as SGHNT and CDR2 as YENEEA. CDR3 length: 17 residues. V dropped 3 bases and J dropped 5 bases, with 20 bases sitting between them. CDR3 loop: CASSLGGAGAEDNEQFF. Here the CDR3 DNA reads TGTGCCAGCAGCTTGGGGGGCGCGGGGGCTGAGGACAATGAGCAGTTCTTC.

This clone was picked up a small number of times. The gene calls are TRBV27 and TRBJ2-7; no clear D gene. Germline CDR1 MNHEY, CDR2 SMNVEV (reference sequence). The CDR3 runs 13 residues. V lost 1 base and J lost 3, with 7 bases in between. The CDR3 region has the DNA TGTGCCAGCAGTTTATTCGCTTACTACGAGCAGTACTTC. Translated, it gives CASSLFAYYEQYF.

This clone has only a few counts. In DNA, the CDR3 is TGTGCCAGCAGTCAGGCGGGTTCACCCCTCCACTTT. Translation gives CASSQAGSPLHF. The J gene is TRBJ1-6, the V gene TRBV12-3 or TRBV12-4; D gene unclear. This CDR3 has 12 amino acids. V lost 5 bases to trimming and J lost 9 bases, with 8 bases between them.

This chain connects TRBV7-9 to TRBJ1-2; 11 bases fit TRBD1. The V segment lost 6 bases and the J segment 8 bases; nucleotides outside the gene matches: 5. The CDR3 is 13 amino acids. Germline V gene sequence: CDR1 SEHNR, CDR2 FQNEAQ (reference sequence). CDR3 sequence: CASSSDRGLGYTF. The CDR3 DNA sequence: TGTGCCAGCAGTTCGGACAGGGGGCTAGGCTACACCTTC. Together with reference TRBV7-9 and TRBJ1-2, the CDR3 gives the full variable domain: DTGVSQNPRHKITKRGQNVTFRCDPISEHNRLYWYRQTLGQGPEFLTYFQNEAQLEKSRLLSDRFSAERPKGSFSTLEIQRTEQGDSAMYLCASSSDRGLGYTFGSGTRLTVV.

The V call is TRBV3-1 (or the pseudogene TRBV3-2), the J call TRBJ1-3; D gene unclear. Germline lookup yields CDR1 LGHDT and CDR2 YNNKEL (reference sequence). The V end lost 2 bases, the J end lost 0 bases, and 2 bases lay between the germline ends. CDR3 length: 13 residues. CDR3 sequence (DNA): TGTGCCAGCAGCCAAAACTCTGGAAACACCATATATTTT. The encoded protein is CASSQNSGNTIYF.

The CDR3, as DNA: TGTGCCAGCAGCTCCGGACAGGGGCGCGGTGAAAAACTGTTTTTT. Translating it yields CASSSGQGRGEKLFF. The chain is built from TRBV7-9 and TRBJ1-4; 9 nucleotides line up with TRBD1. This CDR3 has 15 residues. Germline values: CDR1 SEHNR, CDR2 FQNEAQ (reference sequence). V lost 4 bases, J lost 7 bases, and 7 bases stayed unmatched.

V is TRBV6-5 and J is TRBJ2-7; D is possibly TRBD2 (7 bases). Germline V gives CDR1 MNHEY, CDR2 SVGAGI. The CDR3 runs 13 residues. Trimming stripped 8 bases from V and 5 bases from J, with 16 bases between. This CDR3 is CASEGGGSDEQYF. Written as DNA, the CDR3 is TGTGCCAGCGAAGGCGGGGGCTCGGACGAGCAGTACTTC.

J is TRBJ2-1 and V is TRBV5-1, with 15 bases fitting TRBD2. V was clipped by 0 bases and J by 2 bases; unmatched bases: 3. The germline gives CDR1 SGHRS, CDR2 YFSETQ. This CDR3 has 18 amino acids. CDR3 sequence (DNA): TGCGCCAGCAGCTTGGAGGGACTAGCGGGAGGACCCTACAATGAGCAGTTCTTC. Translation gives CASSLEGLAGGPYNEQFF. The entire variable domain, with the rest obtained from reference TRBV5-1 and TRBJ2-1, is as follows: KAGVTQTPRYLIKTRGQQVTLSCSPISGHRSVSWYQQTPGQGLQFLFEYFSETQRNKGNFPGRFSGRQFSNSRSEMNVSTLELGDSALYLCASSLEGLAGGPYNEQFFGPGTRLTVL.

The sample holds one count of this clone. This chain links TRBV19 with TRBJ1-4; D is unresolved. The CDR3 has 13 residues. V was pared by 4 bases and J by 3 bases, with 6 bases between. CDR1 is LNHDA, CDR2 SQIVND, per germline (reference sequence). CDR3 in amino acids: CASSSGPNEKLFF. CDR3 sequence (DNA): TGTGCCAGTAGTAGCGGCCCTAATGAAAAACTGTTTTTT.

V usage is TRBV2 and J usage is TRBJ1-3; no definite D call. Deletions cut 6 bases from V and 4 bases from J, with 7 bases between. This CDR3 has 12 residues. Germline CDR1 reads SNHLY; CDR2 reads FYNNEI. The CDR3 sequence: CASRQGGNTIYF. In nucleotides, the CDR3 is TGTGCCAGCAGGCAAGGGGGAAACACCATATATTTT.

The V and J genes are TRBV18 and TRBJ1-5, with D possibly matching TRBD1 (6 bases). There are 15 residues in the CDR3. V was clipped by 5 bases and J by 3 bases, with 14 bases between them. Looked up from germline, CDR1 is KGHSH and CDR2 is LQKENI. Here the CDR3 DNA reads TGTGCCAGCTCATTGGGGGCTGCTGACAATCAGCCCCAGCATTTT. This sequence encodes CASSLGAADNQPQHF.

The DNA of the CDR3 is TGTGCCAGCAGCTTTTTTCAGGCCGTTTCACCCCTCCACTTT. This encodes CASSFFQAVSPLHF. The chain combines TRBV5-6 with TRBJ1-6; no clear D. Germline-derived CDR1 and CDR2 are SGHDT and YYEEEE. Trimming pared 2 bases from V and 9 bases from J, leaving 12 bases between. This CDR3 contains 14 residues.

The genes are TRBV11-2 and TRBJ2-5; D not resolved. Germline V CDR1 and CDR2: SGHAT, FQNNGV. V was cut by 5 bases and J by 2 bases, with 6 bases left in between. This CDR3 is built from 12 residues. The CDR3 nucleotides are TGTGCCAGCAGCCCATCACAAGAGACCCAGTACTTC. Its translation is CASSPSQETQYF.

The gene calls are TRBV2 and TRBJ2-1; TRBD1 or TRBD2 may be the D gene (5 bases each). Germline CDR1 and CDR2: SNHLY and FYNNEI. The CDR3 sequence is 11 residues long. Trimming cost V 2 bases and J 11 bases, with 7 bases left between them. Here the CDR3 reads CASSEWGQQFF. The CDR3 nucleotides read TGTGCCAGCAGTGAATGGGGACAGCAGTTCTTC.

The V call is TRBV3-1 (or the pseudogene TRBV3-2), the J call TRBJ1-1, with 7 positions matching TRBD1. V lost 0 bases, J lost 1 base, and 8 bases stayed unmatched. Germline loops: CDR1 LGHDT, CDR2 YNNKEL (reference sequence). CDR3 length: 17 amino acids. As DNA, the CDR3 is TGTGCCAGCAGCCAAGAGGTGACAGGGAGGTGGAACACTGAAGCTTTCTTT. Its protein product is CASSQEVTGRWNTEAFF.